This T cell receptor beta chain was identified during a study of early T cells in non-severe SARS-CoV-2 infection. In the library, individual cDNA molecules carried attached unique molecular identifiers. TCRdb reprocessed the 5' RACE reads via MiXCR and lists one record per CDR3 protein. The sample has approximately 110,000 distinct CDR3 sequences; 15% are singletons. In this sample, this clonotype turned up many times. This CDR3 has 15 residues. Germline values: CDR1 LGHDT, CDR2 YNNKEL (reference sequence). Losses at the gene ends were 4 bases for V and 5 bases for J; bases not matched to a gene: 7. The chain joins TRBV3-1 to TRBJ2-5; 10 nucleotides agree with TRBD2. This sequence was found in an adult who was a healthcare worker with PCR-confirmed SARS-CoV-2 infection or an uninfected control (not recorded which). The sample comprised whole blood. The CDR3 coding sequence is TGTGCCAGCAGCCCGGGACTAGCGTTAGGGGAGACCCAGTACTTC. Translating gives CASSPGLALGETQYF.